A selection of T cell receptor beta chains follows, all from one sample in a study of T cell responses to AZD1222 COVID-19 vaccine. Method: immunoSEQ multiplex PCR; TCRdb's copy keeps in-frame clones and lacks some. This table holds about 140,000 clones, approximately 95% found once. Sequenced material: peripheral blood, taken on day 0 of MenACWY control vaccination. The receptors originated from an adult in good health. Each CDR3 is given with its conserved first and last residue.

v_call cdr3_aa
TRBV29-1 CSVALVAANYGYTF
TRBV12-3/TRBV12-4 CASSATGLRAFF
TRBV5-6 CASSYGAGTGELFF
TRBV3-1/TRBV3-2 CASSQGTGGPSEQYF
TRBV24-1 CATSDPTGTGLNEQFF
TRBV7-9 CASRGYGYTF
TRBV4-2 CASSHRYRGSNTEAFF
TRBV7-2 CASSLLHIGQPQHF
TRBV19 CASRDRTGLPYEQYF
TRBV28 CASSLSPSRFSYEQYF
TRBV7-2 CASSRQGTYNEQFF
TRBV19 CASRWDSNQPQHF
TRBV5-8 CASSFNSRDSQETQYF
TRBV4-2 CASSQDPLRLAVNTDTQYF
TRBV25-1 CASSRGFFEQYF
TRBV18 CASSPSRENYGYTF
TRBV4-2 CASSRSGGVPTEAFF
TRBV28 CASSQIRGRDSGANVLTF
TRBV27 CASSLKGARGSEAFF
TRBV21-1 CASSKENSPLHF
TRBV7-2 CASSLATGGAYGYTF
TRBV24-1 CATSEPGKSSGYTF
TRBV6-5 CASSSFSGENNEQFF
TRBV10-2 CASSDSGGSYNEQFF
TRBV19 CASSRLGGSYEQYF
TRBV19 CASSPHDRNSPLHF
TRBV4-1 CASSQGPPRTYQETQYF
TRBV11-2 CASSSGGANEQFF
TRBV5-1 CASSLGVQETQYF
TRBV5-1 CATKEGSGRFNEQFF
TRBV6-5 CASRAGQGNYGYTF
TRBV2 CASSEEGVYGYTF
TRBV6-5 CASSYSGSGETQYF
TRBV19 CASNRGRASGELFF
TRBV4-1 CASSQDRGSQETQYF
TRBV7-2 CASSYWRTSSGNTIYF
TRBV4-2 CASSQDSNREIEQYF
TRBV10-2 CASRPGTGNSRAFF
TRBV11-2 CASSLAGGVSSYNSPLHF
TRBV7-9 CASSSDRGKGNQPQHF
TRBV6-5 CASRITSGRYNEQFF
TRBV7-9 CASSLVHGYTF
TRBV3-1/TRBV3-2 CASRWGQGSNTEAFF
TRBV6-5 CASSYRSRITEAFF
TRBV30 CAWSVRFGDRGPRGPQHF
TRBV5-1 CASSYTGFTDTQYF
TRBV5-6 CASSGDRAKTEAFF
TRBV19 CASSMQGASYEQYF
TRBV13 CASSFRGANEKLFF
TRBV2 CASSESTGRDQPFF
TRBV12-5 CASGLVVSGRPGELFF
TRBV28 CASSLTPGMGVHEQFF